This T cell receptor beta chain was found in a study of OX40 agonist ivuxolimab in advanced cancers. Study as a whole: Administration of intravenous ivuxolimab to patients occurred every 2 weeks at 0.01 to 10 mg/kg.

The V and J ends lost 0 bases and 1 base respectively, with 15 bases between them. The CDR3 spans 17 residues. CDR1 LGHNA and CDR2 YSLEER come from the germline V gene. The assay was immunoSEQ multiplex PCR, and TCRdb's table has in-frame clones only and misses some. The sample consists of 50,000 to 70,000 clones, 84% of them appearing once. The chain links TRBV4-3 to TRBJ1-1; D gene unclear. The TCR was taken from an adult with an advanced solid tumor such as melanoma, head and neck, liver or kidney cancer. The sample here was CD4+ or CD8+ T cells sorted from blood, taken in a trial of the OX40 agonist ivuxolimab. The chain's CDR3 is CASSQERVGRWNTEAFF. The CDR3 coding sequence is TGCGCCAGCAGCCAAGAAAGGGTAGGGAGGTGGAACACTGAAGCTTTCTTT.